This is a list of T cell receptor beta chains from one sample in a study of CD8 T cells in ankylosing spondylitis. TCRdb independently ran MiXCR on the 5' RACE reads; one entry per CDR3 protein. The top ten hold over 5.5% of the sample, which has approximately 150,000 distinct CDR3 sequences, around a third seen once. Sample: synovial fluid, either unsorted or a sorted T cell fraction (not recorded which). The receptors stem from a male donor with ankylosing spondylitis. The conserved cysteine and the conserved F or W are not part of the CDR3 here.

V	length	CDR3
TRBV7-2	12	ASSFVGQSQPQH
TRBV20-1	11	SAQQGAPSEQY
TRBV7-6	12	ASRRQDDNSPLH
TRBV7-9	14	ASSARGGYFQETQY
TRBV20-1	13	SAPLPGGSGNTIY
TRBV10-3	10	AISSNDNEQF
TRBV5-5	10	ASSLAVDEQF
TRBV7-3	12	ASSISGNDNEQF
TRBV6-5	10	ASRDEGYGYT
TRBV20-1	10	SAKRGDTEAF
TRBV27	13	ASSLYRGGNSPLH
TRBV21-1	11	ASSPRAAYGYT
TRBV3-1	9	ASSQNRDHT
TRBV6-5	13	ASSSPPGWGSPLH
TRBV20-1	12	SARDGRPYNEQF
TRBV5-1	14	ASSPTDRGNTDTQY
TRBV6-5	11	ASSYSGTSAVE
TRBV20-1	13	SARVIPSDGSGYT
TRBV4-3	12	ASSQARQTGTQY
TRBV3-1	11	ASSYGSSYGYT
TRBV20-1	11	SAEDNRQETQY
TRBV5-6	11	ASSPDSRHEQF